Listed below are T cell receptor beta chains from one sample, sequenced in a study of human versus mouse CDR3 diversity and MHC coevolution. The protocol was immunoSEQ multiplex PCR, while the TCRdb copy is restricted to in-frame clones and leaves out a portion. Of 80,000 or so clones listed, 80% to 95% are singletons. The sample comprised naive CD4+ T cells from blood. The receptors were gathered from a person between 30 and 69 years old in good health. Each CDR3 is given with its conserved first and last residue. Fields, in order: J gene, V gene, clone size, CDR3 protein. Part of the rows lack a size; the others show once, few, many or a class for expanded clones.

TRBJ2-1 | TRBV30 | - | CAWSVPRGAGYNEQFF
TRBJ2-7 | TRBV5-1 | - | CASSSRAGFNYEQYF
- | TRBV11-2 | - | CASSLGGQGAHEQYF
TRBJ2-1 | TRBV19 | - | CASSIPSGAYNEQFF
TRBJ1-5 | TRBV30 | - | CAWSGGGDQPQHF
TRBJ2-7 | TRBV18 | - | CASSPQRDILAYF
TRBJ1-2 | TRBV7-2 | once | CASSFYGSHGYTF
TRBJ2-2 | TRBV28 | - | CASKGLVGTGELFF
TRBJ2-1 | TRBV9 | - | CASSVVGTGGYNEQFF
TRBJ2-3 | TRBV7-9 | - | CASSIHTSTDTQYF
TRBJ1-6 | TRBV5-5 | - | CASSGRGSDSYNSPLHF
TRBJ2-2 | TRBV10-3 | once | CAISTPSGELFF
TRBJ2-1 | TRBV7-2 | - | CASSPRVAGHYNEQFF
TRBJ2-7 | TRBV29-1 | - | CSVSWPTTGRSYEQYF
TRBJ1-5 | TRBV2 | - | CASSELQGGQPQHF
TRBJ1-5 | TRBV6-8 | - | CASSGADYSNQPQHF
TRBJ2-7 | TRBV2 | - | CASKLQAYEQYF
TRBJ2-2 | TRBV19 | - | CASSTPGGRTGELFF
TRBJ1-6 | TRBV12-5 | - | CASAFSGGSPLNSPLHF
TRBJ2-7 | TRBV19 | once | CASSPTDSSSYEQYF
TRBJ1-1 | TRBV14 | - | CASSPDGDGDRGGTEAFF
TRBJ2-3 | TRBV5-1 | - | CASSLQDTDTQYF
TRBJ1-3 | TRBV7-6 | - | CASSPGGQGSQGGNTIYF
TRBJ2-1 | TRBV2 | - | CASSVYGGYNEQFF
TRBJ2-1 | TRBV9 | - | CASSPGGGPYNEQFF
TRBJ2-3 | TRBV27 | - | CASSPGQSTDTQYF
TRBJ2-7 | TRBV29-1 | - | CSVESGGAYEQYF
TRBJ1-4 | TRBV19 | few | CASRLGEERNEKLFF
TRBJ1-1 | TRBV10-3 | - | CAVTSGTGVRVTEAFF
TRBJ2-3 | TRBV11-3 | - | CASSLDGRGDTQYF
TRBJ2-2 | TRBV5-1 | - | CASIPGQGIGELFF
TRBJ1-4 | TRBV7-2 | - | CASSLGRGYEKLFF
TRBJ2-5 | TRBV5-1 | once | CASSSPGREQYF
TRBJ2-1 | TRBV7-9 | - | CASSPGQKTYNEQFF
TRBJ2-3 | TRBV7-9 | - | CASSLWAARTDTQYF
TRBJ1-2 | TRBV4-3 | - | CASSRQGPGWGYTF
TRBJ1-4 | TRBV4-1 | - | CASSHPTGYNEKLFF
TRBJ2-1 | TRBV4-3 | - | CASSQDRGSYDEQFF
TRBJ1-4 | TRBV7-8 | - | CASSRRGGTPSGEKLFF
TRBJ2-1 | TRBV30 | - | CAWSLAGIQQFF